This T cell receptor (beta chain) appears in the sequencing data of a study of cytomegalovirus exposure and HLA in healthy donors. Study-level information: Most donors, about 77% of a few hundred genotyped, fell in the Caucasian-associated ancestry cluster. The study, taken as a whole, reports: Per a prior analysis, the majority of TCR beta V segments were productive roughly 90% or roughly 30% of the time. In a later analysis, a genetic analysis reported fewer productive-TCR N-insertions in an Asian-associated ancestry cluster than the cohort average.

Notes on this clone: What it recognizes is unknown.

Trimming at V came to 5 bases and at J to 2 bases, leaving 3 bases not matched to a gene. There are 14 residues in the CDR3. Germline CDR1 and CDR2: SGHTA and FQGTGA. Primers for the PCR totalled 60 Vbeta and 13 Jbeta. Per the study methods: Later analysis identified tens of millions of unique TCR beta chains, approximately 11 million shared. The repertoire was sequenced with immunoSEQ multiplex PCR; TCRdb's copy has only in-frame clones and lacks some. V, J and clone size are taken as reported in that table, and D and trimming were inferred from the DNA itself. The repertoire includes about 210,000 clones, 65% to 85% of them detected once, and about 3.1% sits in the top ten.

This chain joins TRBV7-3 and TRBJ2-3; 8 bases match TRBD2. The sample comprised PBMCs. This clonotype was obtained from a man aged 30-40 years in good health and CMV-seronegative. The CDR3: CASSARGATDTQYF. CDR3 nucleotide sequence: TGTGCCAGCAGCGCGCGGGGGGCCACAGATACGCAGTATTTT. The variable domain in full, with the rest retrieved from reference TRBV7-3 and TRBJ2-3, is GAGVSQTPSNKVTEKGKYVELRCDPISGHTALYWYRQSLGQGPEFLIYFQGTGAADDSGLPNDRFFAVRPEGSVSTLKIQRTERGDSAVYLCASSARGATDTQYFGPGTRLTVL.